Each of the 5 T cell receptor beta chains below was sequenced from the same sample in a study of blood T cell repertoires in COVID-19 (dated by TCRdb to between 2020 and 2021). Libraries were made using the immunoSEQ multiplex PCR assay. TCRdb carries this immuneACCESS record with in-frame sequences only. Its versions omit some clonotypes, under half of them owing to an unresolved V gene in the studies checked, with the rest unexplained. The sample profile shows about 77,000 clones; 75% to 85% of them were found once. Clones ranked in the top ten supply less than 6% of the sample. Sequenced input: peripheral blood. The receptor source for this set is an older woman with acute or convalescent COVID-19.

The chain joins TRBV3-1 (or the pseudogene TRBV3-2) to TRBJ2-2, with TRBD2 matching 9 bases. The CDR3 totals 15 residues. V was pared by 1 base and J by 4 bases, with 1 base of the junction left unmatched. Germline CDR1 reads LGHDT; CDR2 reads YNNKEL (reference sequence). The CDR3 DNA sequence: TGTGCCAGCAGCCAAGTTAGCGGGAGCACCGGGGAGCTGTTTTTT. This codes for CASSQVSGSTGELFF.

The gene calls are TRBV5-1 and TRBJ2-3; possibly TRBD2 for D (5 bases). The ends were cut back, 0 bases at V and 6 bases at J, with 11 bases in the middle. Germline V gene lookup returns CDR1 SGHRS and CDR2 YFSETQ. The length of the CDR3 is 14 residues. Written as DNA, the CDR3 is TGCGCCAGCAGCTTGGTGGCGGGTTCGGATACGCAGTATTTT. As protein: CASSLVAGSDTQYF.

The chain uses TRBV5-4 and TRBJ2-7, with a weak D call TRBD2 (6 bases). The CDR3 consists of 13 residues. The V gene lost 2 bases and the J gene lost 5 bases, with 11 bases spanning the gap. Germline V gene data show CDR1 as SGHNT and CDR2 as YYREEE (reference sequence). The CDR3: CASSFLGGDEQYF. CDR3 bases: TGTGCCAGCAGCTTTCTTGGAGGGGACGAGCAGTACTTC.

The gene calls are TRBV9 and TRBJ2-2; D is ambiguous. Trimming removed 4 bases at V and 3 bases at J, with 7 bases between. The CDR3 consists of 13 residues. Germline-derived CDR1 and CDR2 are SGDLS and YYNGEE. DNA for the CDR3: TGTGCCAGCAGCTCGAGGTACACCGGGGAGCTGTTTTTT. This sequence encodes CASSSRYTGELFF. Full variable domain (outside the CDR3, taken from reference TRBV9 and TRBJ2-2): DSGVTQTPKHLITATGQRVTLRCSPRSGDLSVYWYQQSLDQGLQFLIQYYNGEERAKGNILERFSAQQFPDLHSELNLSSLELGDSALYFCASSSRYTGELFFGEGSRLTVL.

The V gene is TRBV15, the J gene TRBJ1-3; 7 bases fit TRBD1. Germline V gene sequence: CDR1 LNHNV, CDR2 YYDKDF (reference sequence). Trimming at V came to 3 bases and at J to 2 bases, leaving 1 base not matched to a gene. The CDR3 consists of 14 residues. The CDR3 protein is CATSRTGTGNTIYF. The CDR3 DNA is TGTGCCACCAGCAGGACAGGGACTGGAAACACCATATATTTT. The variable domain in full, completed from reference TRBV15 and TRBJ1-3, reads DAMVIQNPRYQVTQFGKPVTLSCSQTLNHNVMYWYQQKSSQAPKLLFHYYDKDFNNEADTPDNFQSRRPNTSFCFLDIRSPGLGDTAMYLCATSRTGTGNTIYFGEGSWLTVV.